This note documents a single TCR beta chain sequence. Its antigen is not known. The source of the sample is a study of a mutant IDH1 vaccine in newly diagnosed glioma. Time point of the sample: week 5, during vaccination. A single vaccine dose contained 300 ug of mutant IDH1 20-mer peptide, and topical imiquimod was used with it. Sequencing was performed with immunoSEQ multiplex PCR; in TCRdb, only in-frame clones are kept and a portion is missing. The table lists about 25,000 clones, 77% of them singletons, with roughly a tenth in the top ten. Source: PBMCs, taken from a glioma patient whose treatment included an IDH1 peptide vaccine. The source of this sequence is a man between 40 and 49 years old with glioma.

The CDR3 loop reads CASSPNAQGPISGNTIYF. In DNA form, the CDR3 reads TGTGCCAGCTCACCTAACGCACAGGGGCCGATCTCTGGAAACACCATATATTTT. The V call is TRBV18, the J call TRBJ1-3; 7 positions match TRBD1. V shed 3 bases, J shed 0 bases, and the junction held 11 bases outside the gene matches. The CDR3 runs 18 residues. CDR1 is KGHSH and CDR2 is LQKENI in the germline V gene.